What follows are 6 T cell receptor beta chains derived from one specimen sequenced in a study of T cells after yellow fever vaccination. TCRdb re-called the 5' RACE reads through MiXCR, storing one row per CDR3 protein. The repertoire has about 320,000 distinct CDR3 sequences, around 10% of them found once; the top ten carry about 3.3%. Sequenced material: CD4+ T cells sorted from PBMCs, taken 45 days after the yellow fever booster vaccination. All receptors derive from a man between 18 and 35 years old who received the YFV17D yellow fever vaccine.

The chain carries TRBV7-2 and TRBJ2-1; 7 bases fit TRBD1. Unmatched junction bases numbered 6, after V lost 3 bases and J lost 4 bases. Per the germline V gene, CDR1 is SGHTA and CDR2 is FQGNSA. The CDR3 runs 15 residues. CDR3: CASSFRDSTYNEQFF. CDR3 bases: TGTGCCAGCAGCTTCCGGGACAGTACATACAATGAGCAGTTCTTC.

The chain uses TRBV6-6 and TRBJ2-5; no clear D gene. V gave up 6 bases and J gave up 5 bases, with 16 bases separating them. The CDR3 totals 14 residues. Germline CDR1 reads MNHNY; CDR2 reads SVGAGI (reference sequence). In nucleotides, the CDR3 is TGTGCCAGCAGGAGGTCAGCGTCTTTGGAGACCCAGTACTTC. Translation gives CASRRSASLETQYF.

This clonotype was seen only a few times. This chain connects TRBV5-1 to TRBJ2-3, with D unclear. V lost 0 bases and J lost 2, with 10 bases in between. The CDR3 extends over 15 amino acids. CDR1 and CDR2 (germline): SGHRS, YFSETQ. The CDR3 sequence is CASSLEGISTDTQYF. The CDR3 coding sequence is TGCGCCAGCAGCTTGGAAGGTATCTCCACAGATACGCAGTATTTT.

This clonotype was picked up a small number of times. This chain uses TRBV20-1 with TRBJ2-3; 8 bases line up with TRBD2. V lost 0 bases and J lost 4; bases outside the gene matches: 6. This CDR3 is 15 amino acids long. CDR1 and CDR2 (germline): DFQATT, SNEGSKA (reference sequence). CDR3 amino acids: CSARDNSGVSDTQYF. The CDR3 DNA follows: TGCAGTGCTAGAGATAATAGCGGGGTCTCAGATACGCAGTATTTT.

This clonotype was counted many times. The chain is built from TRBV7-2 and TRBJ2-4; D remains ambiguous. V lost 5 bases and J 0 bases, leaving 14 bases between the germline ends. The germline V gene has CDR1 SGHTA and CDR2 FQGNSA. This CDR3 spans 16 amino acids. Here the CDR3 reads CASSPIAILAKNIQYF. The CDR3 DNA follows: TGTGCCAGCAGCCCAATCGCTATTCTAGCCAAAAACATTCAGTACTTC.

This clonotype has a count of ten or more. The chain is built from TRBV7-9 and TRBJ2-7, with D possibly being TRBD2 (5 bases). CDR3 length equals 12 residues. CDR1 and CDR2 from the germline V gene are SEHNR and FQNEAQ (reference sequence). The V end was cut by 8 bases, the J end by 0 bases, with 8 bases between. CDR3 in DNA: TGTGCCAGCGGACTCAACTCCTACGAGCAGTACTTC. As protein: CASGLNSYEQYF.